This paragraph reports one TCR beta chain. From germline, CDR1 is SGDLS and CDR2 YYNGEE. The CDR3 has 14 amino acids. The germline V and J ends were trimmed by 2 bases and 8 bases, with 16 bases remaining between them. This sample was included in a study of control samples from healthy donors and cancer patients. Only in-frame clones appear in the TCRdb table, and some are missing; sequencing was by immunoSEQ multiplex PCR. This repertoire includes about 190,000 clones. Material: blood. The chain recombines TRBV9 with TRBJ1-2, with D perhaps matching TRBD1 (5 bases). This TCR derives from a woman aged 25 to 39 in good health. CDR3 region: CASSVVQGGRGYTF. For the CDR3, the DNA is TGTGCCAGCAGCGTGGTCCAGGGAGGGCGGGGCTACACCTTC.